The rows below give T cell receptor beta chains drawn from one sample of a study of T cells after yellow fever vaccination. Using its own MiXCR run on the 5' RACE reads, TCRdb lists one record per CDR3 protein. The sample yields approximately 550,000 distinct CDR3 sequences, 13% seen once. Sequencing was performed on PBMCs, taken on the day of the yellow fever booster vaccination. These receptors all come from a man aged 25 to 40 who received the YFV17D yellow fever vaccine. The conserved cysteine and the conserved F or W are not part of the CDR3 here. The order of the fields is V gene, CDR3 protein.

>TRBV7-7
ASSLARGLAGAGDEQF
>TRBV7-3
ASSLTRTDNEQF
>TRBV10-2
ATYELGTGNTGELF
>TRBV7-2
ASSLEFLDTQY
>TRBV20-1
SARELVAGEQY
>TRBV6-1
ASSDPRLAGAPDTQY
>TRBV5-1
ASTQTPSGANVLT
>TRBV11-2
ASSYYRGRETQY
>TRBV11-2
ASSLGVAGRETQY
>TRBV20-1
SARDLYGYT
>TRBV6-1
ASTIAGGYNEQF
>TRBV5-6
ASSFKTSGKSSYNEQF
>TRBV6-4
ASHGRELNNEQF
>TRBV25-1
ASSGRAGVANEQF
>TRBV18
ASSPPRGHRQETQY
>TRBV20-1
SARGSLDEQY
>TRBV7-2
ASSMTGQHYEQY
>TRBV5-8
ASSFEGWGTGLSPLH
>TRBV7-6
ASSLGRGVDEQY
>TRBV5-1
ASSLARGTNTGELF
>TRBV20-1
SARDASGANVLT
>TRBV5-5
ASSSGTLEKLF
>TRBV9
AASGRNGDTQY
>TRBV4-1
ASSQDRGSTYGYT
>TRBV7-2
ASSVQSGNTIY
>TRBV20-1
SAKMVEPFTPNEQF
>TRBV2
ASNTGTANYGCT
>TRBV5-4
ASSLRGTYGYT
>TRBV24-1
ATGTGDGGYTGELF
>TRBV12-3/TRBV12-4
ASSYPASGSYEQY
>TRBV2
ASTEYAGKVYT
>TRBV20-1
SARSGTVNTEAF
>TRBV20-1
SATPQGGRPNRDIQY
>TRBV3-1
ASSQVPSAGTSKLNEQF
>TRBV7-2
ASSSPSSYEQY
>TRBV4-3
ASSRRDRDSGANVLT
>TRBV6-2/TRBV6-3
ASSFLGSSMSGEQF
>TRBV7-2
ASSSVAGDYEQY
>TRBV7-2
ASTFPGSGYEQY
>TRBV5-4
ASSSAGASADTQY
>TRBV29-1
SGAPRLGETQY
>TRBV7-9
ASSLGVADRFYEQY
>TRBV6-7
ASSYAQNEQF
>TRBV5-6
ASSYGDFYGYT
>TRBV9
ASSVVWTGELF
>TRBV12-3/TRBV12-4
ASSPQGGYDTQY
>TRBV7-2
ASSSSGRAGNEQF
>TRBV7-9
ASRPSGSGYEQY
>TRBV7-2
ASTGDSAYEQY
>TRBV7-2
ASSRSTGNEY
>TRBV20-1
SARETGISNQPQH
>TRBV12-3/TRBV12-4
ASSQMGGTEAF
>TRBV5-4
ASSRLRETQY